Below, one TCR beta chain is given with its context. Its ends do not fully match the called genes, so a read error is possible. This entry is derived from a study of blood T cell repertoires in COVID-19. On the study more broadly: Specimens from acute and convalescent COVID-19 originated in the United States, Italy and Spain. T cells, B-cell-depleted T cells, or PBMCs supplied cDNA or gDNA.

This CDR3 contains 16 residues. Germline V gives CDR1 SGDLS, CDR2 YYNGEE. Study processing details: Reference gene primer amplification gave nucleated cell count estimates. Data came from immunoSEQ multiplex PCR; TCRdb stores just in-frame clones and leaves some out. Clonal size and the V and J genes are those of that table, whereas D and trimming came from the DNA. The sample yields some 49,000 clones, 65% to 90% seen once. V is TRBV9 and J is TRBJ2-1; 11 bases map to TRBD2. The sequenced sample was peripheral blood. The TCR sequence derives from a human donor in a cohort sampled during active COVID-19. This CDR3 is CASSIGTSGGYDEQFF. The DNA for the CDR3 is TGTGCCAGCAGCATCGGGACTAGCGGAGGCTACGATGAGCAGTTCTTC.